The T cell receptor beta chain described here comes from a study of blood T cell repertoires in COVID-19. On the study more broadly: Italy, Spain and the United States were the sources of the convalescent and acute COVID-19 samples.

The CDR3 contains 11 residues. V dropped 7 bases and J dropped 8 bases, with 9 bases sitting between them. Germline V lookup: CDR1 MNHNY, CDR2 SVGAGI (reference sequence). Per the original methods: Reference gene primer amplification gave nucleated cell count estimates. Assay used: immunoSEQ multiplex PCR; TCRdb lists only in-frame clones, some missing. The DNA gave D and trimming, while V, J and clone size come from that table. The sample includes fewer than 200,000 clones, 75% to 85% of them seen just once. This chain links TRBV6-6 with TRBJ2-1; no firm D call. Sequenced material: peripheral blood. The clonotype originates from a woman aged 55-70 years with COVID-19, enrolled during active disease. The CDR3 is CASTWSYEQFF. For the CDR3, the DNA is TGTGCCAGCACCTGGAGTTATGAGCAGTTCTTC.